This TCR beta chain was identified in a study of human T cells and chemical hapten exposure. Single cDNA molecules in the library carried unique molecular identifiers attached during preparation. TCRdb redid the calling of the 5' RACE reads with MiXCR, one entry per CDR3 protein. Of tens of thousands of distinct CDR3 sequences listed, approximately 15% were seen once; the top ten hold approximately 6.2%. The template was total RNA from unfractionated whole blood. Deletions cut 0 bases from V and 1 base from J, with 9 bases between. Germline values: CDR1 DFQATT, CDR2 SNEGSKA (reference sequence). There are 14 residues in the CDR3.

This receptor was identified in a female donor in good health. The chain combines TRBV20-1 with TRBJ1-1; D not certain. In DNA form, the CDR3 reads TGCAGTGCTAGAGATGGTACGGCGAACACTGAAGCTTTCTTT. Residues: CSARDGTANTEAFF.